This TCR beta chain was recorded in a study of monozygotic twins with cystic fibrosis. General study results and limits: In this small cohort, shared CDR3 numbers showed no association with age, concordance or disease severity. Monozygotic CF twin pairs shared significantly more nucleotide-identical clonotypes than unrelated CF individuals did. Co-twins had the most similar V usage for 13 of 16 pairs, J for 8.

Sequencing was performed with immunoSEQ multiplex PCR; in TCRdb, only in-frame clones are kept and a portion is missing. The sample shows tens of thousands of clones, approximately 84% of them seen only once. The CDR3 has 17 amino acids. The V end was cut by 3 bases, the J end by 3 bases, with 18 bases between. Germline V gene lookup returns CDR1 SGDLS and CDR2 YYNGEE. Notes on this clone: What it recognizes is unknown.

The sequence derives from a girl aged 2-10 years with cystic fibrosis. V usage is TRBV9 and J usage is TRBJ2-2; perhaps TRBD2 as D (6 bases). The material sequenced was blood. This CDR3 reads CASSASLEASDTGELFF. DNA of the CDR3: TGTGCCAGCAGCGCCTCCCTAGAAGCTAGCGACACCGGGGAGCTGTTTTTT.